What follows are 21 T cell receptor beta chains derived from one specimen sequenced in a study of cytomegalovirus exposure and HLA in healthy donors. The PCR ran on 60 Vbeta and 13 Jbeta primers. TCRdb's table, derived via immunoSEQ multiplex PCR, lists solely in-frame clones and lacks some. The table includes 180,000 or so clones, about 79% detected once. Input material: PBMCs. Receptors were obtained from a man in his forties or fifties in good health and CMV-seropositive.

This sequence joins TRBV4-3 and TRBJ2-3; D not certain. The germline V and J ends were trimmed by 5 bases and 3 bases, with 9 bases remaining between them. Per germline, CDR1 LGHNA and CDR2 YSLEER. CDR3 size: 13 residues. The CDR3 loop reads CASSGSPTDTQYF. CDR3 sequence (DNA): TGCGCCAGCAGCGGCAGTCCAACAGATACGCAGTATTTT.

The chain carries TRBV9 and TRBJ1-3; a possible D gene is TRBD1 (5 bases). CDR3 length: 15 amino acids. Trimming removed 4 bases from V and 2 bases from J, with 13 bases in between. Germline V lookup: CDR1 SGDLS, CDR2 YYNGEE. The CDR3 DNA sequence: TGTGCCAGCAGCTGGAGGGACGACACTGGAAACACCATATATTTT. The encoded protein is CASSWRDDTGNTIYF.

This sequence joins TRBV11-2 and TRBJ2-5, with D perhaps TRBD2 (5 bases). The V gene lost 4 bases and the J gene lost 2 bases, with 17 bases spanning the gap. This CDR3 contains 16 residues. Germline V gives CDR1 SGHAT, CDR2 FQNNGV. DNA of the CDR3: TGTGCCAGCAGCTCTGACTCTCCCGGGGTACAAGAGACCCAGTACTTC. Protein product: CASSSDSPGVQETQYF.

This clone was observed a handful of times. This chain uses TRBV5-4 with TRBJ2-1; D possibly corresponds to TRBD1 (6 bases). Germline-derived CDR1 and CDR2 are SGHNT and YYREEE (reference sequence). Between the trimmed V and J ends, which lost 2 bases and 9 bases, there was a span of 18 bases. CDR3 size: 15 residues. CDR3 in DNA: TGTGCCAGCAGCTTCGAACAGGGAAGGGCTAGTGAGCAGTTCTTC. Amino acids: CASSFEQGRASEQFF.

CDR3 in DNA: TGCGCCAGCAGCCGCCTAGCACAGGGATCCCCTGGAAACACCATATATTTT. This gives the protein CASSRLAQGSPGNTIYF. The chain uses TRBV5-1 and TRBJ1-3, with D possibly matching TRBD1 (6 bases). V lost 4 bases, J lost 2 bases, and 19 bases lay in between. The germline V gene encodes CDR1 SGHRS and CDR2 YFSETQ. This CDR3 contains 17 residues.

The chain couples TRBV28 to TRBJ1-1; a possible D gene is TRBD1 (6 bases). The germline V gene encodes CDR1 MDHEN and CDR2 SYDVKM. Trimming took off 5 bases at V and 3 bases at J, with 10 bases between the two ends. The CDR3 runs 13 residues. CDR3 residues: CASSSQGYTEAFF. As DNA, the CDR3 is TGTGCCAGCAGTAGTCAGGGGTACACTGAAGCTTTCTTT. The complete variable domain, with remaining parts taken from reference TRBV28 and TRBJ1-1, reads DVKVTQSSRYLVKRTGEKVFLECVQDMDHENMFWYRQDPGLGLRLIYFSYDVKMKEKGDIPEGYSVSREKKERFSLILESASTNQTSMYLCASSSQGYTEAFFGQGTRLTVV.

The chain uses TRBV12-5 and TRBJ1-5, with 9 bases lining up with TRBD1. The germline V gene encodes CDR1 LGHNT and CDR2 FRNRAP. With 2 bases clipped from V and 6 bases from J, the junction kept 14 bases outside the gene matches. This CDR3 is built from 18 residues. This chain's CDR3 is CASGLSGGSQGASQPQHF. CDR3 nucleotide sequence: TGTGCTAGTGGTTTGAGTGGTGGTTCACAGGGGGCGTCTCAGCCCCAGCATTTT.

This clone was picked up a small number of times. The genes are TRBV6-5 and TRBJ2-3; 10 bases are shared with TRBD1. V lost 5 bases to trimming and J lost 6 bases; unmatched junction nucleotides: 2. This CDR3 has 13 amino acids. Germline CDR1 reads MNHEY; CDR2 reads SVGAGI. CDR3 nucleotides: TGTGCCAGCAGTCGGGACAGGGGCGATACGCAGTATTTT. This translates into CASSRDRGDTQYF.

This chain connects TRBV6-6 to TRBJ2-7, with TRBD1 as a possible D gene (6 bases). Trimming shortened V by 2 bases and J by 3 bases, and 17 bases separated the two germline ends. Germline CDR1 and CDR2: MNHNY and SVGAGI (reference sequence). This CDR3 is 16 amino acids long. The CDR3 loop reads CASSYGYQGTYYEQYV. CDR3 bases: TGTGCCAGCAGTTACGGGTACCAGGGGACCTACTACGAGCAGTACGTC.

The V gene is TRBV5-6, the J gene TRBJ1-2; 9 bases fit TRBD1. After removal of 7 bases from V and 5 bases from J, the junction contained 9 bases not matched to a gene. The germline V gene encodes CDR1 SGHDT and CDR2 YYEEEE. This CDR3 region has 14 residues. Written as DNA, the CDR3 is TGTGCCAGCCGGGGACAGGGCAAGTTATATGGCTACACCTTC. Amino acids: CASRGQGKLYGYTF. Together with reference TRBV5-6 and TRBJ1-2, the CDR3 gives the full variable domain: DAGVTQSPTHLIKTRGQQVTLRCSPKSGHDTVSWYQQALGQGPQFIFQYYEEEERQRGNFPDRFSGHQFPNYSSELNVNALLLGDSALYLCASRGQGKLYGYTFGSGTRLTVV.

This clone appeared once. The chain joins TRBV28 to TRBJ1-1; no clear D gene. Germline assignment: CDR1 MDHEN and CDR2 SYDVKM. The ends were cut back, 6 bases at V and 4 bases at J, with 18 bases in the middle. The CDR3 has 15 amino acids. The CDR3 reads CASRTRSRLLTEAFF. Here the CDR3 DNA reads TGTGCCAGCAGGACTAGATCCAGGTTACTCACTGAAGCTTTCTTT.

The rearrangement uses TRBV5-1 and TRBJ2-7; TRBD2 agrees at 8 bases. The germline V gene encodes CDR1 SGHRS and CDR2 YFSETQ. This CDR3 is 14 amino acids long. V gave up 8 bases and J gave up 3 bases; unmatched junction bases: 10. The chain's CDR3 is CASSSGGTGYEQYF. CDR3 sequence (DNA): TGCGCCAGTTCCAGCGGGGGTACTGGCTACGAGCAGTACTTC.

This clone was recorded only once. The rearrangement links TRBV11-2 to TRBJ2-7, with 7 bases fitting TRBD2. CDR3 length: 15 residues. Germline CDR1 is SGHAT and CDR2 is FQNNGV. V was clipped by 1 base and J by 2 bases; unmatched bases: 5. The CDR3 DNA follows: TGTGCCAGCAGCTTAGTGGGGGGGTTTGCCTACGAGCAGTACTTC. This sequence encodes CASSLVGGFAYEQYF. Based on the CDR3 plus reference TRBV11-2 and TRBJ2-7, the full variable domain is EAGVAQSPRYKIIEKRQSVAFWCNPISGHATLYWYQQILGQGPKLLIQFQNNGVVDDSQLPKDRFSAERLKGVDSTLKIQPAKLEDSAVYLCASSLVGGFAYEQYFGPGTRLTVT.

The chain has TRBV6-5 and TRBJ2-7; D might be TRBD2 (5 bases). From germline, CDR1 is MNHEY and CDR2 SVGAGI. The CDR3 covers 15 residues. Trimming removed 7 bases from V and 4 bases from J, with 20 bases in between. The CDR3 here is CASTRSSAWIYEQYF. In nucleotides, the CDR3 is TGTGCCAGCACACGGAGTAGCGCCTGGATATACGAGCAGTACTTC.

The genes are TRBV4-2 and TRBJ1-2, with TRBD1 as a possible D gene (6 bases). Germline V CDR1 and CDR2: LGHNA, YNFKEQ. CDR3 length equals 16 residues. Between the trimmed V and J ends, which lost 2 bases and 6 bases, there was a span of 19 bases. The CDR3: CASSQTTVRDMDGYTF. The CDR3 DNA reads as TGTGCCAGCAGCCAAACAACGGTCCGGGACATGGATGGCTACACCTTC.

The V and J genes are TRBV28 and TRBJ1-2, with D perhaps TRBD1 (6 bases). Per germline, CDR1 MDHEN and CDR2 SYDVKM. The CDR3 contains 15 residues. With 2 bases removed from V and 1 base from J, the gap between germline ends came to 11 bases. CDR3 in DNA: TGTGCCAGCAGTTTAGGGCAGGGGCTTAACTATGGCTACACCTTC. It yields the protein CASSLGQGLNYGYTF.

CDR3 coding DNA: TGTGCCAGCAGCTTGGAAGCGGAGATGAACACTGAAGCTTTCTTT. Its protein product is CASSLEAEMNTEAFF. V is TRBV5-5 and J is TRBJ1-1; D is unresolved. CDR1 SGHKS and CDR2 YYEKEE come from the germline V gene (reference sequence). V gave up 0 bases and J gave up 0 bases, with 9 bases separating them. The CDR3 runs to 15 residues.

This clone has just a few counts. One base separates it from a far larger clone, so it is likely a read error. V is TRBV4-1 and J is TRBJ2-2; 7 bases match TRBD1. V trimming: 1 base; J trimming: 5 bases; junction bases outside the gene matches: 10. CDR1 is MGHRA and CDR2 is YSYEKL in the germline V gene. This CDR3 spans 17 amino acids. The CDR3 protein is CASSQASLGTETGELFF. CDR3 DNA: TGCGCCAGCAGCCAAGCCTCGCTCGGGACAGAGACCGGGGAGCTGTTTTTT.

The CDR3 coding sequence is TGCAGCGTTGACGGGACTAGCGGGACCCAAGAGACCCAGTACTTC. Its translation: CSVDGTSGTQETQYF. This chain uses TRBV29-1 with TRBJ2-5; 13 bases are shared with TRBD2. Looked up from germline, CDR1 is SQVTM and CDR2 is ANQGSEA. With V trimmed by 3 bases and J by 1 base, 2 bases remained unmatched. The CDR3 has 15 residues.

This chain joins TRBV7-8 and TRBJ2-2, with a tentative D call TRBD1 (5 bases). The CDR3 totals 15 residues. The V gene lost 3 bases and the J gene lost 2 bases, with 10 bases spanning the gap. Looked up from germline, CDR1 is SGHVS and CDR2 is FQNEAQ. The CDR3 spells CASSFRDRNTGELFF. CDR3 coding DNA: TGTGCCAGCAGCTTTCGCGACAGAAACACCGGGGAGCTGTTTTTT. The full variable domain, completed using reference TRBV7-8 and TRBJ2-2, is GAGVSQSPRYKVAKRGQDVALRCDPISGHVSLFWYQQALGQGPEFLTYFQNEAQLDKSGLPSDRFFAERPEGSVSTLKIQRTQQEDSAVYLCASSFRDRNTGELFFGEGSRLTVL.

The genes are TRBV7-9 and TRBJ1-3; D is perhaps TRBD1 (5 bases). V gave up 4 bases and J gave up 2 bases, with 12 bases separating them. Germline CDR1 reads SEHNR; CDR2 reads FQNEAQ (reference sequence). CDR3 size: 15 residues. DNA of the CDR3: TGTGCCAGCAGCTCCCGGGGGGTCCCTGGAAACACCATATATTTT. Translated, it gives CASSSRGVPGNTIYF. Filled out from reference TRBV7-9 and TRBJ1-3, the complete variable domain reads DTGVSQNPRHKITKRGQNVTFRCDPISEHNRLYWYRQTLGQGPEFLTYFQNEAQLEKSRLLSDRFSAERPKGSFSTLEIQRTEQGDSAMYLCASSSRGVPGNTIYFGEGSWLTVV.